The 8 T cell receptor beta chains below were found in one sample sequenced in a study of blood T cell repertoires in COVID-19 (dated by TCRdb to 2020 to 2022). Library preparation used the immunoSEQ multiplex PCR assay. What TCRdb holds here is the immuneACCESS table cut down to in-frame rearrangements. Part of the clones is not present; checked against another copy, under half of the missing clones reflect an unresolved V gene, and the others are unexplained. Here the sample has 280,000 or so clones; 75% to 90% occur a single time. Of the sample, approximately 2% falls within the top ten clones. Sequenced sample: peripheral blood. The receptor source for this set is a young woman who had recovered from COVID-19.

This clone was found once. The chain has TRBV15 and TRBJ2-2, with D perhaps TRBD1 (5 bases). Deletions cut 8 bases from V and 4 bases from J, with 11 bases between. In germline, CDR1 is LNHNV, CDR2 YYDKDF (reference sequence). The CDR3 runs to 13 residues. The CDR3 DNA is TGTGCCACCGGGGCAGGTGGCACCGGGGAGCTGTTTTTT. Its translation: CATGAGGTGELFF.

V and J are TRBV6-6 and TRBJ2-7; maybe TRBD2 (6 bases). The V end lost 6 bases, the J end lost 2 bases, and 14 bases lay between the germline ends. Germline values: CDR1 MNHNY, CDR2 SVGAGI (reference sequence). The CDR3 runs 14 residues. The CDR3 is CASRAAGPAYEQYF. DNA of the CDR3: TGTGCCAGCAGAGCTGCGGGACCTGCCTACGAGCAGTACTTC.

The chain combines TRBV5-1 with TRBJ2-1; maybe TRBD2 (5 bases). Germline CDR1 and CDR2: SGHRS and YFSETQ. V was trimmed by 3 bases and J by 4 bases, leaving 29 bases between them. This CDR3 is built from 20 residues. The CDR3 spells CASSSPLASDSHSPYNEQFF. Here the CDR3 DNA reads TGCGCCAGCAGCTCCCCCCTGGCGTCGGACTCGCACTCCCCTTACAATGAGCAGTTCTTC.

This chain uses TRBV4-1 with TRBJ2-7; 9 bases are shared with TRBD2. Losses at the gene ends were 0 bases for V and 1 base for J; bases not matched to a gene: 4. From germline, CDR1 is MGHRA and CDR2 YSYEKL. The CDR3 is 16 residues long. For the CDR3, the DNA is TGCGCCAGCAGCCAAGATAATAGCGGGGGATCCTACGAGCAGTACTTC. It specifies CASSQDNSGGSYEQYF.

This clone was observed once. The V and J genes are TRBV14 and TRBJ2-7; D might be TRBD1 (5 bases). The germline V gene has CDR1 SGHDN and CDR2 FVKESK. Trimming shortened V by 4 bases and J by 6 bases, and 16 bases separated the two germline ends. This CDR3 has 14 residues. This chain's CDR3 is CASSPRLGAGEQYF. DNA for the CDR3: TGTGCCAGCAGCCCCCGGTTAGGGGCAGGCGAGCAGTACTTC.

CDR3 loop: CASSSDLSSTDTQYF. In DNA, the CDR3 is TGTGCCAGCAGCTCTGACCTTAGCTCCACAGATACGCAGTATTTT. The chain couples TRBV7-8 to TRBJ2-3; D gene uncertain. CDR1 is SGHVS and CDR2 is FQNEAQ in the germline V gene. This CDR3 contains 15 residues. V lost 4 bases and J lost 2, with 13 bases in between.

CDR3 DNA: TGTGCCAGCCGATTGAGGCACGCGCGCTACGAGCAGTACTTC. Translating gives CASRLRHARYEQYF. The V call is TRBV7-3, the J call TRBJ2-7; D gene uncertain. The CDR3 spans 14 residues. Looked up from germline, CDR1 is SGHTA and CDR2 is FQGTGA. Trimming took 8 bases from V and 3 from J, leaving 17 bases between them.

The chain links TRBV19 to TRBJ2-2, with unresolved D. The V end was cut by 2 bases, the J end by 1 base, with 5 bases between. The V gene's germline CDR1 is LNHDA and CDR2 SQIVND (reference sequence). The length of the CDR3 is 14 residues. The CDR3 region has the DNA TGTGCCAGTAGTATATCAATGAACACCGGGGAGCTGTTTTTT. Translated: CASSISMNTGELFF.